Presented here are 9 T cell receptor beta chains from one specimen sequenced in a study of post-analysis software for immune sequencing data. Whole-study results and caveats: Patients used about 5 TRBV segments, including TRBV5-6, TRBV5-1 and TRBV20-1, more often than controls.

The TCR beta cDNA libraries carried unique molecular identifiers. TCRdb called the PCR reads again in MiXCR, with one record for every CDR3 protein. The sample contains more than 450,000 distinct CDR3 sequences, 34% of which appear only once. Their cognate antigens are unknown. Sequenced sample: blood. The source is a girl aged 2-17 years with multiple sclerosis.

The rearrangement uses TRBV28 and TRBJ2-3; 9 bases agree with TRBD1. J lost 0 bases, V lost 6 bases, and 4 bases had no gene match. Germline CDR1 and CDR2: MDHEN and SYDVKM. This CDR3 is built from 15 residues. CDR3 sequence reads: CASREDRGSTDTQYF. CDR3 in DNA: TGTGCCAGCAGGGAGGACAGGGGAAGCACAGATACGCAGTATTTT.

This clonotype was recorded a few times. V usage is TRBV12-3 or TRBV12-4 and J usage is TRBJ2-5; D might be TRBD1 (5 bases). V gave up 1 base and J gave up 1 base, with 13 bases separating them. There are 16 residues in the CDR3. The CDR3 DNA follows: TGTGCCAGCAGTTTAGTCGCCGTGGGGCCCCAAGAGACCCAGTACTTC. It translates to CASSLVAVGPQETQYF.

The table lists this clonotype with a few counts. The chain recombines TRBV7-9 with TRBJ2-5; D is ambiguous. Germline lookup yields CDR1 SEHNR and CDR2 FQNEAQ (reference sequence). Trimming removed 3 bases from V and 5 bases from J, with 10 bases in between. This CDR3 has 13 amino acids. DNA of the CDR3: TGTGCCAGCAGCTTCGATGTGCGCGAGACCCAGTACTTC. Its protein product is CASSFDVRETQYF. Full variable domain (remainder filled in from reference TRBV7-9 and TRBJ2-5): DTGVSQNPRHKITKRGQNVTFRCDPISEHNRLYWYRQTLGQGPEFLTYFQNEAQLEKSRLLSDRFSAERPKGSFSTLEIQRTEQGDSAMYLCASSFDVRETQYFGPGTRLLVL.

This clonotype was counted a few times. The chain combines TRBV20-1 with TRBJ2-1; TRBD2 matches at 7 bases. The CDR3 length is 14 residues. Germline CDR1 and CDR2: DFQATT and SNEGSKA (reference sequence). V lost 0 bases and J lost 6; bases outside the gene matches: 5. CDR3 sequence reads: CSARDLGGGNEQFF. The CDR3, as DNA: TGCAGTGCTAGAGATCTGGGGGGGGGCAATGAGCAGTTCTTC.

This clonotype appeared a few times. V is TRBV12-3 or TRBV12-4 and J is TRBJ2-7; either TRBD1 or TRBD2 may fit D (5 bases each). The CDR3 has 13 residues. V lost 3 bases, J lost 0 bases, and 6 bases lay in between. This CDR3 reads CASSFGTSYEQYF. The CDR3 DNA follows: TGTGCCAGCAGTTTCGGGACCTCCTACGAGCAGTACTTC.

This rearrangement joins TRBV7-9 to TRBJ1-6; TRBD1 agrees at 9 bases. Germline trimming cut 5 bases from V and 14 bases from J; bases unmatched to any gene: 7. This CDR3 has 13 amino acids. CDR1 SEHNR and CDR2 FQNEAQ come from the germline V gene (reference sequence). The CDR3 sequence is CASSATGGGTLHF. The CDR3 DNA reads TGTGCCAGCAGCGCGACAGGGGGGGGGACCCTCCACTTT.

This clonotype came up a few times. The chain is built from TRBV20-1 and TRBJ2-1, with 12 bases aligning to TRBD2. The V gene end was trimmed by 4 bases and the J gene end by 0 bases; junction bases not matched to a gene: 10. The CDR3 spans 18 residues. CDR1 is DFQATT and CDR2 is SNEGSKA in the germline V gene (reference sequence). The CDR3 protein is CSATKLAGGALSYNEQFF. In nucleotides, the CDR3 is TGCAGTGCTACCAAACTAGCGGGGGGTGCCCTCTCCTACAATGAGCAGTTCTTC.

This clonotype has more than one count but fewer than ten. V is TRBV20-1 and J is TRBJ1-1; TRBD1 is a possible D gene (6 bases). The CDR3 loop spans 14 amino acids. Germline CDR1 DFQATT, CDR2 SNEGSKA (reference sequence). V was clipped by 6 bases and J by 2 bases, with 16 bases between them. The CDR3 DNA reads TGCAGTGCCCCGGGGGCAGGAGGTAACACTGAAGCTTTCTTT. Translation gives CSAPGAGGNTEAFF.

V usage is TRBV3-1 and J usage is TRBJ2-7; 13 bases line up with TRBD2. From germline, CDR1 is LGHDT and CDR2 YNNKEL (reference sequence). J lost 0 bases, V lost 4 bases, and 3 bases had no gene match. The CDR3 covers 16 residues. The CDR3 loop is CASSRLAGGSSYEQYF. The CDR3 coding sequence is TGTGCCAGCAGCCGACTAGCGGGGGGATCCTCCTACGAGCAGTACTTC.